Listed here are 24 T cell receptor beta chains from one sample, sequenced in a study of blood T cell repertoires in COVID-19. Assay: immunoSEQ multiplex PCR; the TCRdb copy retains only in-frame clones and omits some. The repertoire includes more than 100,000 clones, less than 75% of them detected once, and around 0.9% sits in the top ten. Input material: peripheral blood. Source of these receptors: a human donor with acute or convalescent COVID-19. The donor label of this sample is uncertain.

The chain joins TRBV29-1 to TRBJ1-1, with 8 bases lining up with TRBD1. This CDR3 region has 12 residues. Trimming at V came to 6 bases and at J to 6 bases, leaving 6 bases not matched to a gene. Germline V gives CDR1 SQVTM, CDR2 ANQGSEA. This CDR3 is CSVGQEVAEAFF. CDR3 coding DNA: TGCAGCGTGGGACAGGAGGTCGCTGAAGCTTTCTTT.

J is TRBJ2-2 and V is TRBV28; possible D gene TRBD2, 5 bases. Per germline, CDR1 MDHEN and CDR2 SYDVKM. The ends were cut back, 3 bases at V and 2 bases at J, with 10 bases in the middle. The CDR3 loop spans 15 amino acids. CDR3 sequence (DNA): TGTGCCAGCAGTTTCGAGGGTCTCAACACCGGGGAGCTGTTTTTT. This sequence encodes CASSFEGLNTGELFF.

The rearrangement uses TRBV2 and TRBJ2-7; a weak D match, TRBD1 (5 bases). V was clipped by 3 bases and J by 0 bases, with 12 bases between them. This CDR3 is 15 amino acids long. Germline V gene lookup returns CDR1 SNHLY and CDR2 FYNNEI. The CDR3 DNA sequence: TGTGCCAGCAGTGACTTAGTCAGGGCCTCCTACGAGCAGTACTTC. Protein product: CASSDLVRASYEQYF.

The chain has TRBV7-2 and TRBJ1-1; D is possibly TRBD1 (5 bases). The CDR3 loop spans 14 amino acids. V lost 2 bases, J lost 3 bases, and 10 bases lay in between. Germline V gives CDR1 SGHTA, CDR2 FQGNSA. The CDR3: CASSLRGRDTEAFF. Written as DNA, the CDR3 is TGTGCCAGCAGCTTACGGGGGAGGGACACTGAAGCTTTCTTT.

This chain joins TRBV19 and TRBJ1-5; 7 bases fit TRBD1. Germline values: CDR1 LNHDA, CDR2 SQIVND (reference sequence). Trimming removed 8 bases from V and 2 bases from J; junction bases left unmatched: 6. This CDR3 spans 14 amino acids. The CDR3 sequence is CASVTGPGNQPQHF. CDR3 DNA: TGTGCCAGTGTGACAGGGCCGGGCAATCAGCCCCAGCATTTT.

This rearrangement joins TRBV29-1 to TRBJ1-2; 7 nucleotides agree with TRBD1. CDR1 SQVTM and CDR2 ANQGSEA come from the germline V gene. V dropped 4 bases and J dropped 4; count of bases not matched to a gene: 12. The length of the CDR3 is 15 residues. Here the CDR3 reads CSVVGPGQSPYGYTF. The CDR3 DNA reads TGCAGCGTTGTGGGACCGGGACAGAGTCCCTATGGCTACACCTTC.

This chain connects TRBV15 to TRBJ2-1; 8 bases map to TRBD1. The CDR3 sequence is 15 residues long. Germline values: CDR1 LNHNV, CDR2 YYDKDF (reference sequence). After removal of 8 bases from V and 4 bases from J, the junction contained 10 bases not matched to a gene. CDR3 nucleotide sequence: TGTGCCACCGCACCCGACAGGGGCGAATACAATGAGCAGTTCTTC. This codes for CATAPDRGEYNEQFF. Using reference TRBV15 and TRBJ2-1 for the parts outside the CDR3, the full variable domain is DAMVIQNPRYQVTQFGKPVTLSCSQTLNHNVMYWYQQKSSQAPKLLFHYYDKDFNNEADTPDNFQSRRPNTSFCFLDIRSPGLGDTAMYLCATAPDRGEYNEQFFGPGTRLTVL.

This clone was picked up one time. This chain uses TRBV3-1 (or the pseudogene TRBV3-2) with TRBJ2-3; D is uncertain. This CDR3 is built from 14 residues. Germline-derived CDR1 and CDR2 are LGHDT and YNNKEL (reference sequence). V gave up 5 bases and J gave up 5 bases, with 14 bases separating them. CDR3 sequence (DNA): TGTGCCAGCAGCGTTGCCCTAGGCGTAGATACGCAGTATTTT. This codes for CASSVALGVDTQYF.

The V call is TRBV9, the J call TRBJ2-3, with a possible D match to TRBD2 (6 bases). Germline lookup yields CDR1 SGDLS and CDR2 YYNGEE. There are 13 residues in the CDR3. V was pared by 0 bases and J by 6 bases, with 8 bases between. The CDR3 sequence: CASSVVLADTQYF. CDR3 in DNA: TGTGCCAGCAGCGTAGTTCTAGCGGATACGCAGTATTTT.

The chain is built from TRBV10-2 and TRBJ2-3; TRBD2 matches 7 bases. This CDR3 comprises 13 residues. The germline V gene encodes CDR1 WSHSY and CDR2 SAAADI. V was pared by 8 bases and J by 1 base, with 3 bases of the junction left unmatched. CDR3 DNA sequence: TGCGCCAGCTTGAGCGGGGGCACAGATACGCAGTATTTT. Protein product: CASLSGGTDTQYF.

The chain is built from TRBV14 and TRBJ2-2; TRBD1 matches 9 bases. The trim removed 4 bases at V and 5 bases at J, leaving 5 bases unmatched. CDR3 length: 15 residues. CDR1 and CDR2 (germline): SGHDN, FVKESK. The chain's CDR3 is CASSPGTGRTGELFF. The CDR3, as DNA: TGTGCCAGCAGCCCGGGGACAGGGAGGACCGGGGAGCTGTTTTTT.

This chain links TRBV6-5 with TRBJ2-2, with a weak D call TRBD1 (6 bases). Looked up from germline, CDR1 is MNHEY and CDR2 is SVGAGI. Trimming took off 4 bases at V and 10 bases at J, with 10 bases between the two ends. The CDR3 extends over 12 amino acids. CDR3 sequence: CASSWGPAELFF. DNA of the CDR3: TGTGCCAGCAGTTGGGGGCCCGCGGAGCTGTTTTTT.

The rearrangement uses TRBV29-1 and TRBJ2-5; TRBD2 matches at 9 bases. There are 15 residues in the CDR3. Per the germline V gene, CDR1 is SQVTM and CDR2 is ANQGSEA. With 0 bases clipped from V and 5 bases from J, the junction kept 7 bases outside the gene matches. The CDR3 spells CSVEDWASGDETQYF. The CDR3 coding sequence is TGCAGCGTTGAAGATTGGGCTAGCGGGGATGAGACCCAGTACTTC.

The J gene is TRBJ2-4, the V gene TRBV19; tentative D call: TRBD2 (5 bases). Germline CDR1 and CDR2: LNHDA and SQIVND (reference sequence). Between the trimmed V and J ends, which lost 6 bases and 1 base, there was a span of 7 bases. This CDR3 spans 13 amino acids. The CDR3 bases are TGTGCCAGTAGGGACTCCGCCAAAAACATTCAGTACTTC. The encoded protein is CASRDSAKNIQYF.

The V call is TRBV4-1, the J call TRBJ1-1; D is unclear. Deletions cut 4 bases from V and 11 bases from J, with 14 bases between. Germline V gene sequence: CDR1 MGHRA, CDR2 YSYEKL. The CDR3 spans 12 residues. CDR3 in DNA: TGCGCCAGCAGCCCCTCTGGAGAAAGGGCTTTCTTT. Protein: CASSPSGERAFF.

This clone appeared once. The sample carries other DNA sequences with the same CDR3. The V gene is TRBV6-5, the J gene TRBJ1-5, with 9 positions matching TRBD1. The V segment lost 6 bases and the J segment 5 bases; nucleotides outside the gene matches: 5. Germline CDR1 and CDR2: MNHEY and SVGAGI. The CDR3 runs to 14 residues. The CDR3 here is CASSSGQGHQPQHF. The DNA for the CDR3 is TGTGCCAGCAGCTCGGGACAGGGACATCAGCCCCAGCATTTT.

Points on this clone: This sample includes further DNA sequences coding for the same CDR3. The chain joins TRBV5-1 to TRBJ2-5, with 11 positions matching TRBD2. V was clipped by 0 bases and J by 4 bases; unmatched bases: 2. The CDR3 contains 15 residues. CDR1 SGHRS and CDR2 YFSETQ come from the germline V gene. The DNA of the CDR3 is TGCGCCAGCAGCTTGGGGACTAGCGGGTTAGAGACCCAGTACTTC. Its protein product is CASSLGTSGLETQYF.

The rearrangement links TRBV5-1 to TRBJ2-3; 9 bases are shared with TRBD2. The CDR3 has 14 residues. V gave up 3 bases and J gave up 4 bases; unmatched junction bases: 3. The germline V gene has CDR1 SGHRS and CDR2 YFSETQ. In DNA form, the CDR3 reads TGCGCCAGCAGCTCGGGACTAGCTGCAGATACGCAGTATTTT. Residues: CASSSGLAADTQYF. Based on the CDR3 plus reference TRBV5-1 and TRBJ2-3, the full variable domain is KAGVTQTPRYLIKTRGQQVTLSCSPISGHRSVSWYQQTPGQGLQFLFEYFSETQRNKGNFPGRFSGRQFSNSRSEMNVSTLELGDSALYLCASSSGLAADTQYFGPGTRLTVL.

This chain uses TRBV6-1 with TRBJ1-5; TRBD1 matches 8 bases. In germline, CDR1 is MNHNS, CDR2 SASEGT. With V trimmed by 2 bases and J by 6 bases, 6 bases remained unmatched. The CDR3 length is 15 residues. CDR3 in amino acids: CASSETGGIGQPQHF. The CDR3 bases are TGTGCCAGCAGTGAAACAGGGGGAATAGGTCAGCCCCAGCATTTT.

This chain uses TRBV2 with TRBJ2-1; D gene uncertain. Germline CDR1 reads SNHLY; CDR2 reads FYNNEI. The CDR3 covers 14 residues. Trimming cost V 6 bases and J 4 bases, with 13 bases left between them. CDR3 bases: TGTGCCAGCAGCACTACATTGGGTTACAATGAGCAGTTCTTC. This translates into CASSTTLGYNEQFF.

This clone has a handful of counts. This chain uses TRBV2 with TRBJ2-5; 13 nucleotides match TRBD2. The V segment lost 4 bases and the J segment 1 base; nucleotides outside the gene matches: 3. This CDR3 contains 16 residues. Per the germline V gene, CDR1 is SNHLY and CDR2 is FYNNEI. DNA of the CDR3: TGTGCCAGCAGTGTGGGACTAGCGGGGATCCAAGAGACCCAGTACTTC. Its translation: CASSVGLAGIQETQYF.

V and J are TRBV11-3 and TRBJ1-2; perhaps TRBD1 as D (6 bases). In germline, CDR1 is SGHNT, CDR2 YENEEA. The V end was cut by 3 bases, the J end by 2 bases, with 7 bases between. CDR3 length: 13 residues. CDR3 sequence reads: CASSFDRNYGYTF. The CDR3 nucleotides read TGTGCCAGCAGCTTTGACAGGAACTATGGCTACACCTTC.

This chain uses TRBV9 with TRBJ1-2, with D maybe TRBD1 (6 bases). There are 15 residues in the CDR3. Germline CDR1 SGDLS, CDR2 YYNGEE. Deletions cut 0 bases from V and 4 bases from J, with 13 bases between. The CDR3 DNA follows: TGTGCCAGCAGCGTAGAGGGTTGGGGGCCCTATGGCTACACCTTC. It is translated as CASSVEGWGPYGYTF.

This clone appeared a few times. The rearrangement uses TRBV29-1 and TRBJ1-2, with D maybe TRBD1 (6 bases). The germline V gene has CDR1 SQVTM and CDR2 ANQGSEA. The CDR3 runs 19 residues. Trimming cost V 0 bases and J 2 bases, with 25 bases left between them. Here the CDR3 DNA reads TGCAGCGTTGAAGATCGGGGGGCCCGGGACAAACGAGGGAACTATGGCTACACCTTC. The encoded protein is CSVEDRGARDKRGNYGYTF.